This T cell receptor beta chain was identified in a study of OX40 agonist ivuxolimab in advanced cancers. Study-wide background: Partial responses occurred in Three dose-escalation patients, one with hepatocellular carcinoma and two with cutaneous melanoma.

Anyone with autoimmune disease history or systemic immunosuppression was excluded. Some clones are missing from TCRdb's copy, which holds only in-frame ones; the method was immunoSEQ multiplex PCR. This sample has some 72,000 clones, with around 93% found just once. Sequencing used CD4+ or CD8+ T cells sorted from blood, obtained in a trial of the OX40 agonist ivuxolimab. The TCR comes from an adult with an advanced solid tumor such as melanoma, head and neck, liver or kidney cancer.

CDR3 residues: CASSIGVAAFF. The CDR3 DNA reads TGTGCCAGTAGTATTGGGGTGGCAGCTTTCTTT. This chain uses TRBV19 with TRBJ1-1; D is undetermined. The germline V gene encodes CDR1 LNHDA and CDR2 SQIVND (reference sequence). V dropped 3 bases and J dropped 10 bases, with 9 bases sitting between them. CDR3 length equals 11 residues.